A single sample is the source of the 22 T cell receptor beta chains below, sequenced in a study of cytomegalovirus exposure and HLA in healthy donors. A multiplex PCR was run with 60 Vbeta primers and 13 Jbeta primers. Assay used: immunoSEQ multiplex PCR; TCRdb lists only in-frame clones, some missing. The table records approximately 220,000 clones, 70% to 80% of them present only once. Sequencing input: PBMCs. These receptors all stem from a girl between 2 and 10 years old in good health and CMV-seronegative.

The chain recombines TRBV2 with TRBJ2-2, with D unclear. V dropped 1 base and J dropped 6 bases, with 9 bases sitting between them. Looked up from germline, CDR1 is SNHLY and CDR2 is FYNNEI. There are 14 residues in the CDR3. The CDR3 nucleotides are TGTGCCAGCAGTGAAGTACTAAAGGCCGGGGAGCTGTTTTTT. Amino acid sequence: CASSEVLKAGELFF.

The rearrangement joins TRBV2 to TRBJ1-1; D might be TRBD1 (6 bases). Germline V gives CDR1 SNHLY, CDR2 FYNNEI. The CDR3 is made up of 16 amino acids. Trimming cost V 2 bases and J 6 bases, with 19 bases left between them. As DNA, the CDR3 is TGTGCCAGCAGTGAATGGGGGACTACAGGGTACGCTGAAGCTTTCTTT. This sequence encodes CASSEWGTTGYAEAFF.

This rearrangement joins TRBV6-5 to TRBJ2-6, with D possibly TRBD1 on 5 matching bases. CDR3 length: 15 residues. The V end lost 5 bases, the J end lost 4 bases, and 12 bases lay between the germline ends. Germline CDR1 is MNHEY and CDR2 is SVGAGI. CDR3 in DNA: TGTGCCAGCAGTCCCACCAGGGTGGGGGCCAACGTCCTGACTTTC. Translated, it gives CASSPTRVGANVLTF.

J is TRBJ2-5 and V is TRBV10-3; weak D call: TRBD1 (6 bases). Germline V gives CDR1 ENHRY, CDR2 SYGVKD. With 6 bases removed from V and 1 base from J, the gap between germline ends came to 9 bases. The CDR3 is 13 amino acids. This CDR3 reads CAIRLQGQETQYF. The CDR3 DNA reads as TGTGCCATCAGGTTACAGGGCCAAGAGACCCAGTACTTC.

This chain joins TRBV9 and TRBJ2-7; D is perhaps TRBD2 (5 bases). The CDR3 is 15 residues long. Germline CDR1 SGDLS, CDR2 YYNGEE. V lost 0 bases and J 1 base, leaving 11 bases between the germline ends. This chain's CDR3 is CASSVGVLGSYEQYF. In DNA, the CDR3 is TGTGCCAGCAGCGTAGGGGTACTAGGTTCCTACGAGCAGTACTTC.

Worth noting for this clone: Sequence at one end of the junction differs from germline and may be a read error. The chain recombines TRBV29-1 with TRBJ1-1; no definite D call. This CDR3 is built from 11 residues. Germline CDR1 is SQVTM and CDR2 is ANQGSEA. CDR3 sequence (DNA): TGCAGCGTTGACGAGAACGCTGAAGCTTTCTTT. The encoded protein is CSVDENAEAFF.

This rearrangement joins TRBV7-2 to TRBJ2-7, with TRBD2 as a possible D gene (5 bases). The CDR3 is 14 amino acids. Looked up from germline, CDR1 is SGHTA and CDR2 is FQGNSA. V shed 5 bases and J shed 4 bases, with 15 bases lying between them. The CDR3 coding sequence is TGTGCCAGCAGCCGCCGGACTTTAGGGTACGAGCAGTACTTC. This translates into CASSRRTLGYEQYF.

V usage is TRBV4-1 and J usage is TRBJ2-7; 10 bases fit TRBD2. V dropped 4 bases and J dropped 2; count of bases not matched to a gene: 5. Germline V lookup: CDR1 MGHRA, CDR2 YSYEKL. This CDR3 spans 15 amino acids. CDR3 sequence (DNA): TGCGCCAGCAGCCCCAGCGGGGGGGTAACCTACGAGCAGTACTTC. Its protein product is CASSPSGGVTYEQYF.

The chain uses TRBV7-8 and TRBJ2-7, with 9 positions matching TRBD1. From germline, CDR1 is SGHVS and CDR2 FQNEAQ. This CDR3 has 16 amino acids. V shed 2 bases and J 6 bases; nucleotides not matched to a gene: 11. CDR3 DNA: TGTGCCAGCAGCTTATGGGACGGGGACAGGGCGGCCGAGCAGTACTTC. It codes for CASSLWDGDRAAEQYF. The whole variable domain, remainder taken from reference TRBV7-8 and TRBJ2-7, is GAGVSQSPRYKVAKRGQDVALRCDPISGHVSLFWYQQALGQGPEFLTYFQNEAQLDKSGLPSDRFFAERPEGSVSTLKIQRTQQEDSAVYLCASSLWDGDRAAEQYFGPGTRLTVT.

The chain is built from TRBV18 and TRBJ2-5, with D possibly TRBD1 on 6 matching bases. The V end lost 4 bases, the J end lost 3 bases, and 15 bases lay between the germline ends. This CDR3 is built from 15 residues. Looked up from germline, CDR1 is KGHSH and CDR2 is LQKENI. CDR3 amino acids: CASSLQVTGEETQYF. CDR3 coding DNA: TGTGCCAGCTCACTGCAAGTGACAGGCGAAGAGACCCAGTACTTC.

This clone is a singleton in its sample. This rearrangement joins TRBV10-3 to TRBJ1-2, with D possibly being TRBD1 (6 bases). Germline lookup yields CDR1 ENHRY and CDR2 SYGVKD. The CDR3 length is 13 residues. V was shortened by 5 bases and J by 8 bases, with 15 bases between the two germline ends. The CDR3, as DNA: TGTGCCATCAGTTACTCGGGGGGCGAGGGCTACACCTTC. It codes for CAISYSGGEGYTF.

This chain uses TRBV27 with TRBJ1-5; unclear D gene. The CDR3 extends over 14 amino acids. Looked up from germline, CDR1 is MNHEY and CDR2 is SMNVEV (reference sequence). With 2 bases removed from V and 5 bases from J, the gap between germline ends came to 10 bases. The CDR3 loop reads CASSLRGQDQPQHF. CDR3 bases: TGTGCCAGCAGTTTAAGAGGGCAGGATCAGCCCCAGCATTTT.

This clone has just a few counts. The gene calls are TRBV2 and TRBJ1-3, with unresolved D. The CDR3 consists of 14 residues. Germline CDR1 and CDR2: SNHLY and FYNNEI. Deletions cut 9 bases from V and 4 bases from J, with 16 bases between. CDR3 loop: CARDVEGPGNTIYF. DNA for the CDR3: TGTGCCAGGGACGTCGAGGGCCCAGGAAACACCATATATTTT.

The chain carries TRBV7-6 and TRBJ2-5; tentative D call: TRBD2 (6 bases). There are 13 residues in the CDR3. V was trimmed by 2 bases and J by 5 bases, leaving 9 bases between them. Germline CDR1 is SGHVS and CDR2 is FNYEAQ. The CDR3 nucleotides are TGTGCCAGCAGCTTAAGAGGAGGGGAGACCCAGTACTTC. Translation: CASSLRGGETQYF.

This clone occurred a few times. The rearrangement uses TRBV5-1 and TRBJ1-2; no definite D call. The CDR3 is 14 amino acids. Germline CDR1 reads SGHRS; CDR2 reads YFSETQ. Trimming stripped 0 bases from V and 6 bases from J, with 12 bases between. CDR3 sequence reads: CASSLEEGRDGYTF. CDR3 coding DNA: TGCGCCAGCAGCTTGGAAGAGGGAAGGGATGGCTACACCTTC.

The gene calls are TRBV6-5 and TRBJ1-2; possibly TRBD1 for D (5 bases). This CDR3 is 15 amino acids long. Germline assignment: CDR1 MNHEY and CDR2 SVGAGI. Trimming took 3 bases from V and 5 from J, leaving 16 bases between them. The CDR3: CASSYSIDSVYGYTF. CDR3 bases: TGTGCCAGCAGTTATTCGATCGACAGTGTGTATGGCTACACCTTC.

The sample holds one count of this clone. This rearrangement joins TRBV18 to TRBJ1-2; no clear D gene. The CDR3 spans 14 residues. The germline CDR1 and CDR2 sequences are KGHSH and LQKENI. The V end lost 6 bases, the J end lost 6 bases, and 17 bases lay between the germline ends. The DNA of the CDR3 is TGTGCCAGCTCCACCTTAGTCACAGAGAATGGCTACACCTTC. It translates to CASSTLVTENGYTF. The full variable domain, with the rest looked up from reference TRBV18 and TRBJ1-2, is NAGVMQNPRHLVRRRGQEARLRCSPMKGHSHVYWYRQLPEEGLKFMVYLQKENIIDESGMPKERFSAEFPKEGPSILRIQQVVRGDSAAYFCASSTLVTENGYTFGSGTRLTVV.

Here the CDR3 reads CASSWGPAGNSNEQFF. CDR3 nucleotides: TGTGCCAGCAGCTGGGGCCCGGCAGGGAATAGCAATGAGCAGTTCTTC. V and J are TRBV5-6 and TRBJ2-1, with D perhaps TRBD1 (5 bases). V was trimmed by 3 bases and J by 6 bases, leaving 19 bases between them. The germline V gene encodes CDR1 SGHDT and CDR2 YYEEEE. This CDR3 is 16 amino acids long.

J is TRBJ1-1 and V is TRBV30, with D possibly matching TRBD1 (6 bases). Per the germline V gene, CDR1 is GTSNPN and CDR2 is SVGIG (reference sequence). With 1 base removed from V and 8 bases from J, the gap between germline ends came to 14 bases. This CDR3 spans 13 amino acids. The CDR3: CAWSGVTGKEAFF. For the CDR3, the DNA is TGTGCCTGGAGTGGAGTAACAGGGAAAGAAGCTTTCTTT.

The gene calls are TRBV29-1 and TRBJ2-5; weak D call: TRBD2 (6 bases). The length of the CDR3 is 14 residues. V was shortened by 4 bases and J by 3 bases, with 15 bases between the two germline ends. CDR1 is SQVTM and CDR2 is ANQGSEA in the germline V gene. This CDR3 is CSVARRLVEETQYF. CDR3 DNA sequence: TGCAGCGTTGCCCGTAGACTAGTAGAAGAGACCCAGTACTTC.

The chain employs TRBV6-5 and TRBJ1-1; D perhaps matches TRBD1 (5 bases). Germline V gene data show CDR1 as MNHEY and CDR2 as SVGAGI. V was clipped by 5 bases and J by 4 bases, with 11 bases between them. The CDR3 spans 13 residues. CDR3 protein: CASSRPQGTEAFF. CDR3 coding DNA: TGTGCCAGCAGTCGCCCCCAGGGCACTGAAGCTTTCTTT.

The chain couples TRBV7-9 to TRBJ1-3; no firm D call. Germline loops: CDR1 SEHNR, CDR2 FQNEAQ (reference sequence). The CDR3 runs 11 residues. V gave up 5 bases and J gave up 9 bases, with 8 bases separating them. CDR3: CASSHPGTIYF. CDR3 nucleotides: TGTGCCAGCAGCCATCCGGGCACCATATATTTT.